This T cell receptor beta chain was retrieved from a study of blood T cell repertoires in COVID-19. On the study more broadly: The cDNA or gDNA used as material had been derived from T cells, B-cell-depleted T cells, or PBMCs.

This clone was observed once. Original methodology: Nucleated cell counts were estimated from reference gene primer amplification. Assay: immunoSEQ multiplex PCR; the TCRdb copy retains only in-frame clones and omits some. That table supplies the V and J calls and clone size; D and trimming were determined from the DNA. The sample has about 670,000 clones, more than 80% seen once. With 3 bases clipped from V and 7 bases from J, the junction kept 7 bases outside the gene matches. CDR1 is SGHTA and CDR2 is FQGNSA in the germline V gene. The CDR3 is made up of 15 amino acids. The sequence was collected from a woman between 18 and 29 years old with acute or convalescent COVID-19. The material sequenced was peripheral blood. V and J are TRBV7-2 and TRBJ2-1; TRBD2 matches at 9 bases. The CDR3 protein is CASSFGSGGYNEQFF. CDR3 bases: TGTGCCAGCAGCTTCGGGAGCGGGGGGTATAATGAGCAGTTCTTC. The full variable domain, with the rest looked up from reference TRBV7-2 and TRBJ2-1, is GAGVSQSPSNKVTEKGKDVELRCDPISGHTALYWYRQSLGQGLEFLIYFQGNSAPDKSGLPSDRFSAERTGGSVSTLTIQRTQQEDSAVYLCASSFGSGGYNEQFFGPGTRLTVL.